The source of this TCR beta chain is a study of cytomegalovirus exposure and HLA in healthy donors. This CDR3 contains 14 residues. V shed 4 bases and J shed 9 bases, with 21 bases lying between them. Germline assignment: CDR1 SQVTM and CDR2 ANQGSEA. The PCR was carried out with 60 Vbeta primers and 13 Jbeta primers. Libraries were prepared by immunoSEQ multiplex PCR; TCRdb keeps only in-frame clonotypes and omits some of them. The table includes about 170,000 clones, over 65% detected once. The sample comprised PBMCs. This receptor was taken from a female donor in good health and CMV-seronegative. V usage is TRBV29-1 and J usage is TRBJ1-2, with D possibly matching TRBD1 (6 bases). This CDR3 is CSVAEGQTPSSYTF. DNA of the CDR3: TGCAGCGTTGCCGAAGGACAGACCCCCTCAAGCTACACCTTC.